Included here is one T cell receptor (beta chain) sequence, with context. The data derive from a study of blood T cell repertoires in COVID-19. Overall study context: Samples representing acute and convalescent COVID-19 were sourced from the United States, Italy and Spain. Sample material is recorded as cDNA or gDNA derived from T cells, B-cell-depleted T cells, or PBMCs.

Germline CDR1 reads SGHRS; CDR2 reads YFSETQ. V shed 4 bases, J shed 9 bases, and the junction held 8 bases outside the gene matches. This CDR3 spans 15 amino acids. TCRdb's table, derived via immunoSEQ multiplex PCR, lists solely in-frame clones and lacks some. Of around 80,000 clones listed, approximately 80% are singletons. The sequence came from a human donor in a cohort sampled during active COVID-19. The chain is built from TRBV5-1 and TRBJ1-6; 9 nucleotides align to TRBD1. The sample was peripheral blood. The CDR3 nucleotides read TGCGCCAGCAGCCCCAGGGACAGGGCCATTTCACCCCTCCACTTT. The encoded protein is CASSPRDRAISPLHF.